This T cell receptor beta chain derives from a study of early T cells in non-severe SARS-CoV-2 infection. TCRdb recomputed calls from the 5' RACE reads with MiXCR, one row per CDR3 protein. This table has about 87,000 distinct CDR3 sequences, 14% appearing once. V gave up 3 bases and J gave up 8 bases, with 2 bases separating them. The length of the CDR3 is 10 residues. This clonotype was found a few times. Sequencing was done on a sample of whole blood. This receptor was obtained from an adult who was a healthcare worker with PCR-confirmed SARS-CoV-2 infection or an uninfected control (not recorded which). V gene TRBV12-3 or TRBV12-4 combines with J gene TRBJ2-1; D unclear. CDR3 sequence reads: CASSFDEQFF. DNA for the CDR3: TGTGCCAGCAGTTTCGATGAGCAGTTCTTC.